The clone carrying this T cell receptor beta chain has ten or more counts. This sample was included in a study of metastatic and nonmetastatic thyroid tumors. Study information: Repertoires from malignant and benign thyroid patients were compared across blood and tumor or nodule tissue.

Via MiXCR, TCRdb re-called the PCR reads. The data show tens of thousands of clones, about a sixth seen once. The CDR3 length is 14 residues. CDR1 MNHNS and CDR2 SASEGT come from the germline V gene. All patients were treatment-naive before thyroid surgery. This TCR derives from a male donor with papillary thyroid cancer or a benign thyroid nodule (not recorded which). Some clones in this sample may be carry-over from other donors' samples. This chain links TRBV6-1 with TRBJ2-3; 8 bases map to TRBD2. Sequenced sample: blood. The chain's CDR3 is CASCGGQSTDTQYF. DNA for the CDR3: TGTGCTTCATGCGGGGGGCAGAGCACAGATACGCAGTATTTT.